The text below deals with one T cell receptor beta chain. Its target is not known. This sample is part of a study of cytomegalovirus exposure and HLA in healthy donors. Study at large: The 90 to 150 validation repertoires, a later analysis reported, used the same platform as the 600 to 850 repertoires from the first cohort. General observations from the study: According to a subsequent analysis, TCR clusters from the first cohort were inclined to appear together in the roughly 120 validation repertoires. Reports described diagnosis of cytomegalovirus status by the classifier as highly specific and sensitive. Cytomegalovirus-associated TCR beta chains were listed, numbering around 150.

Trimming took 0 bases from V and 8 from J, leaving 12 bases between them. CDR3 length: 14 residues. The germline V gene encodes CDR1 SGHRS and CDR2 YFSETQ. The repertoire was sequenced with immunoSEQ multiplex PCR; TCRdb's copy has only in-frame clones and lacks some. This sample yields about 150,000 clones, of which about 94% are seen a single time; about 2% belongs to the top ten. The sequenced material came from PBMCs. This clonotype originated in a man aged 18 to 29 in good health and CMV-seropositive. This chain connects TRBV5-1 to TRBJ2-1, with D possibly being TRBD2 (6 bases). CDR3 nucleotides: TGCGCCAGCAGCTTGGATCCTTCGGGGGATGAGCAGTTCTTC. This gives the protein CASSLDPSGDEQFF.